Shown below are 20 T cell receptor beta chains from a single sample sequenced in a study of shared clonotypes between healthy human individuals. Assay used: immunoSEQ multiplex PCR; TCRdb lists only in-frame clones, some missing. The sample consists of 600,000 or so clones, roughly 95% of them appearing once. CD45RO-negative, CCR7-selected cells formed the naive CD8 fraction, which excluded terminally differentiated effector memory CD45RA+ cells. The sequenced sample was naive CD8+ T cells sorted from blood. All receptors derive from a woman aged 30 to 39 in good health.

This chain joins TRBV11-3 and TRBJ2-1; D unclear. The CDR3 is 15 residues long. Germline values: CDR1 SGHNT, CDR2 YENEEA. V lost 2 bases to trimming and J lost 2 bases, with 10 bases between them. In DNA form, the CDR3 reads TGTGCCAGCAGCTTATGGGCGGTTCCCTACAATGAGCAGTTCTTC. It yields the protein CASSLWAVPYNEQFF.

J is TRBJ2-4 and V is TRBV7-2, with D possibly being TRBD2 (6 bases). The CDR3 spans 14 residues. Germline V gives CDR1 SGHTA, CDR2 FQGNSA. Trimming removed 5 bases from V and 6 bases from J, with 14 bases in between. Here the CDR3 reads CASSPGSTGNIQYF. As DNA, the CDR3 is TGTGCCAGCAGCCCCGGGAGTACGGGAAACATTCAGTACTTC.

The rearrangement uses TRBV7-2 and TRBJ1-1; D remains unclear. The length of the CDR3 is 14 residues. Germline loops: CDR1 SGHTA, CDR2 FQGNSA. The V and J ends lost 6 bases and 1 base respectively, with 12 bases between them. The CDR3 sequence is CASSQTAPNTEAFF. The CDR3 nucleotides are TGTGCCAGCAGTCAAACTGCCCCGAACACTGAAGCTTTCTTT.

V is TRBV28 and J is TRBJ2-2, with 7 bases identical to TRBD1. Germline loops: CDR1 MDHEN, CDR2 SYDVKM. Trimming cost V 3 bases and J 3 bases; bases outside gene matches: 1. The length of the CDR3 is 14 residues. The DNA for the CDR3 is TGTGCCAGCAGTTTCCAGGGGGACACCGGGGAGCTGTTTTTT. Translation gives CASSFQGDTGELFF.

This clone has a single count. This chain links TRBV28 with TRBJ2-7; 14 nucleotides line up with TRBD2. The CDR3 contains 14 residues. Germline-derived CDR1 and CDR2 are MDHEN and SYDVKM. Germline trimming cut 6 bases from V and 5 bases from J; bases unmatched to any gene: 3. The CDR3 sequence: CASSQGLAGDEQYF. CDR3 bases: TGTGCCAGCAGCCAGGGACTAGCGGGAGACGAGCAGTACTTC.

The V gene is TRBV14, the J gene TRBJ1-1, with D maybe TRBD1 (5 bases). Germline CDR1 SGHDN, CDR2 FVKESK. The CDR3 runs 17 residues. The V and J ends lost 4 bases and 6 bases respectively, with 24 bases between them. The CDR3: CASSPEGRQGVSAEAFF. The CDR3 bases are TGTGCCAGCAGCCCAGAAGGGCGGCAGGGTGTGTCCGCTGAAGCTTTCTTT.

The chain is built from TRBV28 and TRBJ2-3; 10 bases agree with TRBD2. Germline CDR1 and CDR2: MDHEN and SYDVKM. Trimming at V came to 8 bases and at J to 0 bases, leaving 5 bases not matched to a gene. CDR3 size: 15 residues. Written as DNA, the CDR3 is TGTGCCAGCGGTGGACTAGCGGTTAGCACAGATACGCAGTATTTT. Protein: CASGGLAVSTDTQYF.

The CDR3 loop is CASSSESYEQYF. The CDR3 DNA follows: TGTGCCAGCAGCTCGGAATCCTACGAGCAGTACTTC. The chain carries TRBV28 and TRBJ2-7; D unclear. The CDR3 runs 12 residues. V lost 6 bases and J 1 base, leaving 7 bases between the germline ends. Per the germline V gene, CDR1 is MDHEN and CDR2 is SYDVKM.

The chain has TRBV7-6 and TRBJ2-7; 7 positions agree with TRBD2. This CDR3 region has 17 residues. Trimming at V came to 0 bases and at J to 5 bases, leaving 13 bases not matched to a gene. Looked up from germline, CDR1 is SGHVS and CDR2 is FNYEAQ. The CDR3 spells CASSLAQGGSEVNEQYF. The CDR3 DNA is TGTGCCAGCAGCTTAGCGCAGGGCGGGAGTGAGGTTAACGAGCAGTACTTC.

The chain uses TRBV5-4 and TRBJ1-1; D may be TRBD1 (6 bases). V lost 7 bases, J lost 3 bases, and 22 bases lay in between. Germline CDR1 and CDR2: SGHNT and YYREEE (reference sequence). The CDR3 extends over 16 amino acids. The CDR3, as DNA: TGTGCCAGCGGTGTAGGGGGGGCGCGTCGGGACACTGAAGCTTTCTTT. It codes for CASGVGGARRDTEAFF.

This chain uses TRBV10-3 with TRBJ2-7; 8 bases are shared with TRBD2. The CDR3 runs to 15 residues. The germline gives CDR1 ENHRY, CDR2 SYGVKD. The V segment lost 6 bases and the J segment 3 bases; nucleotides outside the gene matches: 10. The CDR3 DNA sequence: TGTGCCATCAGCACCTCGGGAGGGCCAGGCTACGAGCAGTACTTC. This encodes CAISTSGGPGYEQYF.

The rearrangement uses TRBV4-1 and TRBJ1-1; D ambiguous. The CDR3 has 13 residues. The germline CDR1 and CDR2 sequences are MGHRA and YSYEKL. Trimming took 4 bases from V and 4 from J, leaving 10 bases between them. The CDR3 DNA sequence: TGCGCCAGCAGCCTCCGCACGGGCACTGAAGCTTTCTTT. Its translation: CASSLRTGTEAFF.

The chain employs TRBV28 and TRBJ1-3; D uncertain. V was trimmed by 3 bases and J by 0 bases, leaving 9 bases between them. Germline assignment: CDR1 MDHEN and CDR2 SYDVKM. The CDR3 sequence is 15 residues long. CDR3 residues: CASSFSLYSGNTIYF. The CDR3 DNA reads as TGTGCCAGCAGTTTTTCGTTATACTCTGGAAACACCATATATTTT.

This clone was observed once. The rearrangement uses TRBV4-1 and TRBJ1-1, with 8 bases that match TRBD1. V lost 1 base to trimming and J lost 3 bases; unmatched junction nucleotides: 7. Germline values: CDR1 MGHRA, CDR2 YSYEKL. The CDR3 extends over 16 amino acids. The CDR3 region is CASSQAGTGQYTEAFF. The CDR3 DNA sequence: TGCGCCAGCAGCCAAGCCGGGACAGGTCAATACACTGAAGCTTTCTTT.

V gene TRBV4-1 combines with J gene TRBJ1-1; D unclear. The CDR3 contains 14 residues. Trimming pared 1 base from V and 0 bases from J, leaving 6 bases between. Germline CDR1 is MGHRA and CDR2 is YSYEKL. CDR3 bases: TGCGCCAGCAGCCAAGGGAGAATGAACACTGAAGCTTTCTTT. Amino acids: CASSQGRMNTEAFF.

CDR3 amino acids: CACPTPGVWNTEAFF. In DNA, the CDR3 is TGTGCCTGCCCAACGCCGGGGGTTTGGAACACTGAAGCTTTCTTT. The chain combines TRBV30 with TRBJ1-1; the D gene is possibly TRBD1 (5 bases). Germline CDR1 is GTSNPN and CDR2 is SVGIG (reference sequence). CDR3 length equals 15 residues. Trimming shortened V by 6 bases and J by 1 base, and 18 bases separated the two germline ends.

The chain is built from TRBV28 and TRBJ1-5, with TRBD1 matching 12 bases. The germline V gene has CDR1 MDHEN and CDR2 SYDVKM. V trimming: 7 bases; J trimming: 4 bases; junction bases outside the gene matches: 14. This CDR3 spans 18 amino acids. CDR3 bases: TGTGCCAGCACTCTACCACGGGGACAGGGGGCTTCTAATCAGCCCCAGCATTTT. Protein: CASTLPRGQGASNQPQHF.

DNA for the CDR3: TGTGCCAGCAGGGACACACAAACAATTTACAATGAGCAGTTCTTC. It codes for CASRDTQTIYNEQFF. The V and J genes are TRBV2 and TRBJ2-1, with D perhaps matching TRBD1 (5 bases). Germline V gives CDR1 SNHLY, CDR2 FYNNEI. The CDR3 is 15 amino acids. V dropped 6 bases and J dropped 4 bases, with 16 bases sitting between them.

The chain joins TRBV2 to TRBJ2-7, with 11 bases matching TRBD2. This CDR3 comprises 13 residues. The V segment lost 6 bases and the J segment 4 bases; nucleotides outside the gene matches: 2. In germline, CDR1 is SNHLY, CDR2 FYNNEI. Here the CDR3 reads CASRGTSGYEQYF. The CDR3 nucleotides read TGTGCCAGCAGGGGGACTAGCGGTTACGAGCAGTACTTC.

The chain recombines TRBV6-5 with TRBJ1-5, with D unclear. Germline lookup yields CDR1 MNHEY and CDR2 SVGAGI. This CDR3 is built from 13 residues. Trimming pared 10 bases from V and 2 bases from J, leaving 12 bases between. CDR3 sequence: CATRPGGNQPQHF. The CDR3 bases are TGTGCCACTCGACCGGGCGGCAATCAGCCCCAGCATTTT.